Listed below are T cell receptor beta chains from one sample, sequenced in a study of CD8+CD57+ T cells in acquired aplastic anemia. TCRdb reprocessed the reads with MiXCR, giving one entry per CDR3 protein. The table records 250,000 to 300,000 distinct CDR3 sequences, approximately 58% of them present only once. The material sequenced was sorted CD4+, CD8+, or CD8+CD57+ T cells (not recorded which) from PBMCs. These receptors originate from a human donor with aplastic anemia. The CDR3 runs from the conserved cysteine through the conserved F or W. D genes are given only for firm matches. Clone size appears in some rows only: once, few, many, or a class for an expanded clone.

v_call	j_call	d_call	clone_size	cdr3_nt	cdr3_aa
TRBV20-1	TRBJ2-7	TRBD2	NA	TGCAGTGCTAGAGCCGAACTAGCGGGGGTCTACGAGCAGTACTTC	CSARAELAGVYEQYF
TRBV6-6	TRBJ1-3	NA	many	TGTGCCAGCAGTTACGCATCAACTGGAAACACCATATATTTT	CASSYASTGNTIYF
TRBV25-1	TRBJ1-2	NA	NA	TGTGCCAGCAGTTTCTCGAGGGGCTACACCTTC	CASSFSRGYTF
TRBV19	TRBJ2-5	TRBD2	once	TGTGCCAGTAGGGTAAGCGGGGGGGCCCAAGAGACCCAGTACTTC	CASRVSGGAQETQYF
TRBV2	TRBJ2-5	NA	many	TGTGCCAGCAGTGAATTTGGGGCCAGGGTGGGGGAGACCCAGTACTTC	CASSEFGARVGETQYF
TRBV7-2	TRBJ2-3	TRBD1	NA	TGTGCCAGCAGCACACAGGGGGGACGATGGGACACAGATACGCAGTATTTT	CASSTQGGRWDTDTQYF
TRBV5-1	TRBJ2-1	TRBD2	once	TGCGCCAGCAGCACGGGACTAGCGGGAGGGAATGAGCAGTTCTTC	CASSTGLAGGNEQFF
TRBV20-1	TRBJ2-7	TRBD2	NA	TGCAGTGCCCTGGCTAGCGGGAGTGGTGGAGAGCAGTACTTC	CSALASGSGGEQYF
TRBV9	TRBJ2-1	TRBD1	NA	TGTGCCAGCAGCGCGACAGGGGGCGCAATTGGCGATGAGCAGTTCTTC	CASSATGGAIGDEQFF
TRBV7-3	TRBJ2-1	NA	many	TGTGCCAGCAGCTTGATGGACAGGGTGGCGGGAGGGAGCTCCTACAATGAGCAGTTCTTC	CASSLMDRVAGGSSYNEQFF
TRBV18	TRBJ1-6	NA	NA	TGTGCCAGCTCACCAGGGTCGGGACAAACGAATTCACCCCTCCACTTT	CASSPGSGQTNSPLHF
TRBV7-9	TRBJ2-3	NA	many	TGTGCCAGCAGCTTAGGTGGGGCTTACCAGGATACGCAGTATTTT	CASSLGGAYQDTQYF